The entry below gives a single T cell receptor beta chain sequence along with its context. Its antigen remains unidentified. Between the trimmed V and J ends, which lost 4 bases and 1 base, there was a span of 17 bases. The CDR3 covers 16 residues. The germline V gene encodes CDR1 SGHNT and CDR2 YYREEE (reference sequence). This entry comes from a study of T cell responses to AZD1222 COVID-19 vaccine. Second-dose intervals near 4 or 12 weeks were combined. Using immunoSEQ multiplex PCR, the repertoire was profiled, and TCRdb retains in-frame clones only, with some absent. The sample lists 100,000 to 150,000 clones; 80% to 95% were seen once. Points from the study as a whole: The sample set comprised mostly white British donors with more females, and clonal diversity was possibly underestimated. As reported, nearly half of all spike-specific TCRs target variant regions that are unmutated. Baseline seropositivity occurred in only a handful of AZD1222 recipients.

The sample here was peripheral blood, taken 28 days after the second AZD1222 dose. This chain connects TRBV5-4 to TRBJ1-2; D possibly corresponds to TRBD1 (6 bases). This TCR came from an adult who received the AZD1222 COVID-19 vaccine. CDR3 in DNA: TGTGCCAGCAGCCCGCTTGGCGCAGGGGTTAACTATGGCTACACCTTC. This translates into CASSPLGAGVNYGYTF.